This is a list of T cell receptor beta chains from one sample in a study of blood T cells in healthy people across ages. TCRdb re-derived calls from the 5' RACE reads in MiXCR, one entry per CDR3 protein. The sample lists fewer than 2,000,000 distinct CDR3 sequences, roughly two fifths occurring once. The specimen sequenced was blood. The receptor set was obtained from a human donor in good health. CDR3s include the opening cysteine and the closing phenylalanine or tryptophan. The order of the fields is V gene, J gene, clone size, D gene, CDR3 protein, CDR3 DNA. The D gene is left open where the match is weak. Size tells how often a clone was seen (once, few, many) or the class of an expanded clone, and some rows leave it out.

TRBV25-1	TRBJ1-1	.	.	CAVSQGSHTEAFF	TGTGCCGTAAGCCAGGGGAGCCACACTGAAGCTTTCTTT
TRBV4-3	TRBJ2-1	.	.	CASSQVLGGFYNEQFF	TGCGCCAGCAGCCAAGTTCTGGGGGGCTTCTACAATGAGCAGTTCTTC
TRBV7-9	TRBJ1-2	few	.	CASSLSQPYYGYTF	TGTGCCAGCAGCTTATCCCAACCCTACTATGGCTACACCTTC
TRBV7-2	TRBJ2-3	once	TRBD2	CASSLALAGTTDMQYF	TGTGCCAGCAGCTTAGCACTAGCGGGAACCACAGATATGCAGTATTTT
TRBV20-1	TRBJ1-6	few	.	CSASGRPNSPLHF	TGCAGTGCTAGTGGACGCCCAAATTCACCCCTCCACTTT
TRBV20-1	TRBJ1-1	.	.	CSAQVGDTYTEAFF	TGCAGTGCCCAAGTAGGGGACACATACACTGAAGCTTTCTTT
TRBV20-1	TRBJ2-7	few	.	CSASRDELSYEQYF	TGCAGTGCTAGCCGGGACGAACTCTCCTACGAGCAGTACTTC
TRBV20-1	TRBJ2-5	few	TRBD1	CSAREDLIGTVGKTQYF	TGCAGTGCTAGAGAGGATTTGATCGGGACAGTCGGGAAGACCCAGTACTTC
TRBV4-2	TRBJ2-3	few	.	CASSQDLDASTDTQYF	TGCGCCAGCAGCCAAGATCTGGATGCTAGCACAGATACGCAGTATTTT
TRBV29-1	TRBJ1-2	few	.	CSVDQNGYTF	TGCAGCGTTGACCAGAATGGCTACACCTTC
TRBV20-1	TRBJ1-2	.	TRBD1	CSARTPGGGGGYTF	TGCAGTGCTAGGACACCAGGGGGTGGTGGTGGCTACACCTTC
TRBV11-3	TRBJ2-3	.	.	CASSFARSTDTQYF	TGTGCCAGCAGCTTTGCCAGGAGCACAGATACGCAGTATTTT
TRBV25-1	TRBJ1-1	.	.	CASSESDRFNAEAFF	TGTGCCAGCAGTGAAAGCGACAGGTTTAACGCTGAAGCTTTCTTT
TRBV12-3/TRBV12-4	TRBJ2-7	few	.	CASSWGGGGYEQYF	TGTGCCAGCAGTTGGGGGGGCGGTGGGTACGAGCAGTACTTC